Presented here are 8 T cell receptor beta chains from one specimen sequenced in a study of T cell repertoires in cytomegalovirus infection (dated by TCRdb to about 2019). Interpreted using the paper, the treatment or condition label stands for: in vitro stimulation with specific CMV peptide epitopes to enrich CMV-specific T cells. Instrument used: Illumina HiSeq 1500. TCRdb's own reprocessing of the public reads used fastp at Q25 and MiXCR and kept productive beta chains. Every distinct CDR3 protein forms one entry, paired with its most common genes and DNA. Present in this sample are approximately 260,000 distinct CDR3 sequences, about 20% of which were seen just once. The top ten clones comprise roughly 19% of the sample. These receptors are not linked to any known antigen. The sequences come from cultured PBMCs, collected from culture after CMV antigen stimulation. All receptors derive from a human donor in good health (CMV status not recorded). Some clones in this sample may be carry-over from other donors' samples.

This clonotype was recorded many times. V usage is TRBV12-3 or TRBV12-4 and J usage is TRBJ1-3; TRBD1 matches at 7 bases. Losses at the gene ends were 3 bases for V and 0 bases for J; bases not matched to a gene: 5. The CDR3 is made up of 16 amino acids. CDR3 nucleotide sequence: TGTGCCAGCAGTTTGGACAGGTGGAGCTCTGGAAACACCATATATTTT. Protein product: CASSLDRWSSGNTIYF.

This clonotype has ten or more counts. V usage is TRBV7-2 and J usage is TRBJ1-2; possibly TRBD1 for D (6 bases). The CDR3 spans 14 residues. Per the germline V gene, CDR1 is SGHTA and CDR2 is FQGNSA. V dropped 5 bases and J dropped 8 bases, with 18 bases sitting between them. CDR3: CASSPGTLRGGYTF. CDR3 nucleotide sequence: TGTGCCAGCAGCCCGGGGACACTTCGCGGGGGCTACACCTTC.

This clonotype was detected many times. The rearrangement joins TRBV19 to TRBJ1-1; D is undetermined. Germline V gene data show CDR1 as LNHDA and CDR2 as SQIVND (reference sequence). The CDR3 has 14 residues. V was clipped by 6 bases and J by 2 bases, with 13 bases between them. This CDR3 reads CASRNGRINTEAFF. The CDR3 nucleotides read TGTGCCAGTAGAAACGGACGGATAAACACTGAAGCTTTCTTT. Using reference TRBV19 and TRBJ1-1 for the parts outside the CDR3, the full variable domain is DGGITQSPKYLFRKEGQNVTLSCEQNLNHDAMYWYRQDPGQGLRLIYYSQIVNDFQKGDIAEGYSVSREKKESFPLTVTSAQKNPTAFYLCASRNGRINTEAFFGQGTRLTVV.

This clonotype was observed a handful of times. CDR3 sequence (DNA): TGTGCCAGCAGACCCGGGGCGATCACGCGAAACACCATATATTTT. Translated, it gives CASRPGAITRNTIYF. This chain connects TRBV7-9 to TRBJ1-3; possible D gene TRBD1, 5 bases. Germline V gives CDR1 SEHNR, CDR2 FQNEAQ (reference sequence). V was clipped by 6 bases and J by 5 bases, with 17 bases between them. This CDR3 has 15 amino acids.

This chain connects TRBV30 to TRBJ1-3; no clear D. The V end lost 0 bases, the J end lost 4 bases, and 16 bases lay between the germline ends. Germline assignment: CDR1 GTSNPN and CDR2 SVGIG (reference sequence). The CDR3 has 16 residues. The CDR3 sequence is CAWSVRLGWRGNTIYF. The CDR3, as DNA: TGTGCCTGGAGTGTACGCCTGGGGTGGAGGGGAAACACCATATATTTT.

The chain is built from TRBV24-1 and TRBJ2-5, with D uncertain. There are 17 residues in the CDR3. Germline V gene sequence: CDR1 KGHDR, CDR2 SFDVKD. The ends were cut back, 4 bases at V and 2 bases at J, with 19 bases in the middle. CDR3 nucleotides: TGTGCCACCAGTGAACACTTCTCAACGACCATACAAGAGACCCAGTACTTC. Translating it yields CATSEHFSTTIQETQYF.

The chain combines TRBV6-6 with TRBJ1-6; D is possibly TRBD1 (6 bases). The CDR3 loop spans 16 amino acids. Germline CDR1 and CDR2: MNHNY and SVGAGI (reference sequence). V was trimmed by 5 bases and J by 10 bases, leaving 21 bases between them. CDR3 in amino acids: CASSPRHTGSRSPLHF. As DNA, the CDR3 is TGTGCCAGCAGTCCCCGCCACACAGGGTCCCGCTCACCCCTCCACTTT.

This chain joins TRBV19 and TRBJ2-3; 7 bases agree with TRBD2. Per germline, CDR1 LNHDA and CDR2 SQIVND (reference sequence). The CDR3 has 12 residues. The V and J ends lost 6 bases and 6 bases, in that order; junction bases with no gene match: 3. The CDR3 DNA sequence: TGTGCCAGTAGCTGGGACTATGATACGCAGTATTTT. Its protein product is CASSWDYDTQYF.